The present entry profiles one TCR beta chain with its context. It lacks a known antigen. No much larger clone exists at a distance of one base, and base qualities are not known. Libraries were prepared through 5' RACE. For sequencing, an Illumina HiSeq 2500 was employed. A second roughly 7 to 11 cycle PCR used a sample-barcoded 5' primer and a J-beta primer mix. Each TCR beta cDNA molecule received a unique molecular identifier from a template-switch 5' adaptor carrying 12 random nucleotides. At least 2.5 million CDR3-containing paired-end reads were obtained from each sample. All of the RNA was converted into first-strand cDNA using the Mint cDNA synthesis kit, with a TRBC-specific oligonucleotide serving as the primer. After uracil-DNA glycosylase treatment, a first 18-cycle PCR used universal primers M1SS and BC2_uni_R on all cDNA. In the source study's methods: For normalization, 1 million high-quality reads, each with a distinct molecular identifier, were randomly selected from each sample. Reads sharing molecular identifiers were discarded rather than binned into consensus sequences. CDR3 identification, clonotype clustering and error correction used MiTCR with a Q25 quality threshold and the strictest error-elimination algorithm. A nonparametric unseen species model using Euler transformation provided a lower-bound estimate of total TCR beta diversity. The raw public reads went through TCRdb reprocessing: fastp at Q25, MiXCR clone calling, in-frame beta chains kept. Rows matching on CDR3 protein sequence are summarized as one entry with the most common DNA and genes. The V and J calls and clone size are TCRdb's, not the authors'. The sample yields about 640,000 distinct CDR3 sequences; under 65% were counted once. Approximately 40% of the sample belongs to the ten largest clones.

Donors were a few dozen systemically healthy Caucasian individuals from Russia aged roughly 6 to 90 years. Each donor gave around 9.8 milliliters of peripheral blood, collected into EDTA-treated Vacutainer tubes. Ficoll-Paque density-gradient centrifugation was used to isolate PBMCs, with at least 6.5 million obtained per sample. Trizol reagent was used to extract total RNA from the PBMCs, yielding at least 6 micrograms per sample. For every donor, flow cytometry on a PBMC aliquot measured the percentage of naive CD45RAhigh/CD27high T cells. CDR1 DFQATT and CDR2 SNEGSKA are derived from the germline V gene (reference sequence). The CDR3 runs 14 amino acids, cysteine and phenylalanine included. Only the CDR3 part of the read is kept: 42 bases, read in frame from the first base. Trimming takes 6 bases from V and 2 bases from J, and the germline ends sit 16 bases apart. The data are from a study of blood T cells in healthy people across ages (dated by TCRdb to 2013 to 2016). Looking at the study overall: In model experiments, template switching captured roughly one uniquely barcoded TCR beta cDNA molecule for every two T cells. To track age-related changes in TCR beta repertoire diversity, the study relied on deep sequencing normalized with unique cDNA molecular identifiers. The donors were split into four age groups: young (average 16 years), middle-aged (over 35), aged (more than 55) and long-lived (82). Donors of different ages were randomly distributed across sequencing lanes to avoid experimental bias. Using the same blood draw, the study looked at two additional independent replicas of 1 million unique cDNA reads for two donors, one aged 18 to 30 and the other aged 80 or older.

What the study reported, not specific to this receptor: There was a strong correlation between observed TCR beta diversity and the percentage of naive T cells measured by flow cytometry. The CMV infection status of donors was not known, potentially confounding age-related changes in expanded clonotypes. Estimates of total diversity based on one million sequenced T cells were regarded as lower bounds and as underestimates. Observed TCR beta diversity per million T cells fell roughly linearly with age, and a significant reduction was already apparent by age about 43. The long-lived group showed more naive CD4+ T cells, fewer expanded clones and increased TCR diversity than the aged group, suggesting age selection. Since profiling was done on bulk unsorted PBMCs, naive and antigen-experienced compartments could not be conclusively compared.

The clonotype comes from a man aged 55 to 69 in good health. Material for sequencing was blood. Recombination linked TRBV20-1 to TRBJ2-5; the D gene is possibly TRBD2, with 6 bases matching. The sequenced DNA is TGCAGTGCGGTCCGGGGGTGGGGTCAAGAGACCCAGTACTTC. Translated, it gives CSAVRGWGQETQYF.